The entry that follows covers one T cell receptor (beta chain) sequence. This clone is a singleton in its sample. The clone's antigen remains unknown. Base qualities are missing; no much larger clone stands one base away. The cohort was made up of about 610 healthy bone marrow donors. At the time of sampling, all cohort members were nominally healthy, though unrecorded immune exposures were likely present. The donor was CMV seropositive and belonged to the group of 250 to 300 seropositive cohort members. Every donor gave a peripheral blood sample, and the peripheral blood mononuclear cells from that sample were used for TCR beta sequencing. The Qiagen DNeasy Blood Extraction Kit was used to extract genomic DNA from the blood cell samples. There are 13 amino acids in the CDR3, from cysteine to phenylalanine inclusive. Only the CDR3 region is kept as DNA, spanning 39 bases read in frame from base 1. V gives up 7 bases and J gives up 3 bases, and the segment between their germline ends measures 12 bases. Based on the germline V gene, the CDR1 and CDR2 sequences are WSHSY and SAAADI.

This entry is derived from a study of cytomegalovirus exposure and HLA in healthy donors (dated by TCRdb to the late 2010s). For the study in its entirety: According to an earlier analysis of 550 to 750 of the donors, 200 million or so T cells yielded 120 million or so unique TCR beta sequences and approximately 300 Gb of sequence data. Rather than drawing on any new phenotypic data, the later analysis identified candidate immune exposures from TCR beta sequences and the way those sequences occurred across donors. The study used immunosequencing to profile the T cell repertoires of some 600 subjects and linked those repertoires to cytomegalovirus serostatus. Donor age, sex, ethnicity and CMV serostatus were compiled together with the repertoire data. About 280 gigabases of sequencing data and roughly 90 million unique TCR sequences were included in an early release covering under 650 HLA-typed donors. Both class I and class II loci were covered by HLA typing, at four-digit resolution. All discovery cohort repertoires had been generated on a single sequencing platform. A later genetic analysis used genome-wide SNP genotypes for 398 of the 666 donors, treating that subset as a discovery cohort. Among about 390 genotyped donors of the cohort, an average of approximately 250,000 unique TCR beta nucleotide sequences were sequenced per donor, around a sixth of them non-productive. The study aimed to test whether cataloging public T cell receptors could reveal signatures of past pathogen exposure. A separate validation cohort of about 110 different subjects was used in addition to the approximately 700-subject first cohort. The study combined high-throughput TCR immunosequencing, statistical association of individual TCRs with disease status, and machine learning to predict cytomegalovirus infection status. An earlier analysis of a few hundred of the donors applied high-throughput TCR beta sequencing to assess whether each TCR beta V gene segment acted as functional or pseudogenic. To study patterns of TCR occurrence, a later analysis re-analyzed previously published TCR beta repertoires from 500 to 850 donors and added high-resolution HLA genotyping. Of the 350 to 450 genotyped donors, less than 90% were placed in the genetic ancestry cluster associated with self-reported Caucasian donors. The number of typed donors differed by locus: about 620-630 for A, B, C, DRB1 and DQB1; some 500 for DQA1; fewer than 610 for DPA1; and around 450 for DPB1. Because of strong linkage in the cohort, 5 or 6 DR-DQ haplotypes were treated as single units for association and clustering. What the authors observed across the whole study: CMV serostatus was the only immune exposure information available for the cohort. Strong co-occurrence of HLA alleles, especially DR and DQ, made assigning TCR associations to individual alleles difficult. Three of the identified cytomegalovirus-associated TCR beta chains were confirmed in vitro to be specific for cytomegalovirus antigens. An earlier analysis of 587 of the donors showed that most TCR beta V segments appeared in productive rearrangements either about 87% or about 30% of the time, which broadly matched IMGT annotations. A group of highly shared sequence variants was considered likely to be a technical artifact of the sequencing pipeline. According to a later analysis, parvovirus B19, influenza, CMV and Epstein-Barr virus appeared linked to several top co-occurrence clusters. Most TCR sequences were seen in very few donors, while some public TCRs were found in many individuals. Correlated functional status among segregating V segments might be attributable to linkage disequilibrium, but an unknown experimental factor could not be ruled out. In a later analysis, the rate of TCR association differed among HLA loci, with DRB1 alleles having the most associated TCRs and HLA-C alleles having the fewest. A further reported finding was that TCR beta sequences accurately predicted the HLA-A and HLA-B alleles for most subjects in the first cohort. Presence/absence analyses assumed roughly uniform sequencing depth across donors, an assumption that may not hold. In a later analysis, HLA-associated TCR beta chains were found to be more clonally expanded and to have lower generation probabilities than equally common non-associated chains. According to the authors, the approach could potentially be generalized to other disease states and immunological phenotypes. Because some donors lacked HLA typing at each locus, the association tests relied only on the typed subset. Cytomegalovirus status was reported to be diagnosed by the classifier with high specificity and sensitivity in both the original and validation cohorts. In a later genetic analysis, a missense DCLRE1C variant was associated with V-gene and J-gene trimming of TCR beta chains, and the association was replicated in an independent cohort. Specific HLA alleles were associated with 15,000 to 20,000 TCR beta sequences at a false discovery rate of 0.05 in a later analysis. A later genetic analysis reported fewer N-insertions in productive TCRs among donors in an Asian-associated ancestry cluster than the roughly 670-donor mean. The study gave a list of 150 to 200 TCR beta chains associated with cytomegalovirus. According to a later analysis, most CMV-associated TCR beta chains appeared to be HLA-restricted, and the HLA associations seemed to be driven largely by CMV exposure. The 87-base-pair reads could not distinguish some IMGT-functional V segments, including TRBV6-2 and TRBV6-3, so those segments were excluded. Because counts were too low, about 15 rarely observed V segments, including chromosome 9 orphons, were left out of the earlier analysis of several hundred of the donors. Only TCR beta chains were sequenced in this cohort, and the absence of alpha or paired-chain data limited detectable features.

Library method: the immunoSEQ multiplex PCR assay. For the multiplex PCR, a mixture combining 60 forward primers for TCR Vbeta segments and 13 reverse primers for TCR Jbeta segments was used. Amplification of the CDR3 region of rearranged TCR beta genes was performed with a multiplex PCR assay on genomic DNA. On the Illumina HiSeq System, the amplified TCR beta libraries were sequenced as 87-base-pair reads. For the original study's pipeline: In a later analysis, tens of millions of unique TCR beta chains were counted across the 500 to 850 repertoires, and approximately 9.9 million of these chains were shared by at least two donors. Raw reads were error-corrected and collapsed into unique sequences with a nearest-neighbor algorithm that merged closely related sequences to remove PCR and sequencing errors. CDR3 sequences were aligned to IMGT reference sequences to assign V, D and J gene segments. For a sequence to be retained, a match of at least six nucleotides to both a V gene segment and a J gene segment was required. A rearrangement was called productive if the CDR3 had no stop codons and remained in frame with V and J, and every other rearrangement was called non-productive. Following IMGT convention, CDR3 was defined as the stretch from the second conserved V-encoded cysteine up to the conserved J-encoded phenylalanine. Sequences without an unambiguous match to a single V gene segment were excluded from the earlier analysis of approximately 600 of the donors. In an earlier analysis of roughly 600 of the donors, a V segment was called functional when productive rearrangements were above 56.7%, and segregating when the standard deviation between donors exceeded 5%. To diagnose cytomegalovirus status from the catalog of TCR beta chain sequences, a statistical classification framework was built. In a later analysis, TCR nucleotide sequences were compared against IMGT/GENE-DB human TR gene sequences so that V and J genes could be assigned. Using the TCRdist pipeline, a later analysis assigned CDR3 sequences along with most-parsimonious VDJ recombination scenarios. In a later analysis, each TCR beta chain was defined by its CDR3 amino acid sequence together with its V-gene family, and reads lacking a unique V-gene family were excluded. As a way to deal with suspected cross-contamination and a sequencing artifact, a later analysis dropped 450 to 600 nucleotide sequences that were highly shared and had low generation probability. In a later analysis, a clonal expansion index was calculated for each public chain from normalized within-repertoire ranks of inferred template counts. Generation probabilities in a later analysis came from a VDJ recombination model fitted to out-of-frame rearrangements, and those results were checked against IGoR. Hypergeometric tests were used in a later analysis to score TCR-TCR, TCR-HLA and TCR-CMV co-occurrence, with a repertoire-size bias correction applied to the TCR pairs. A later analysis estimated false discovery rates by permuting HLA or CMV assignments 20 times. In a later analysis, co-occurring TCRs were grouped using DBSCAN, and TCRdist sequence similarity was added for clustering within HLA-allele-positive subsets. Repertoires with fewer than 30,000 or more than 120,000 public chains were left out of co-occurrence clustering, as were about 5 repertoires with anomalous nucleotide sharing. The immuneACCESS repertoire file appears here via TCRdb, limited to in-frame rearrangements. These files lack a portion of the clones; in checked studies, under half of the deficit traces to unresolved V genes, and the cause of the others is not known. V and J calls and clone size are copied from that table; D and trimming were computed from the DNA. This sample lists over 40,000 clones; roughly 80% were detected once. Around 2.9% of the sample belongs to the ten largest clones.

The sequenced sample was PBMCs. This TCR came from a woman between 35 and 50 years old in good health and CMV-seropositive. The rearranged chain carries TRBV10-2 and TRBJ1-2; the D gene is possibly TRBD1, with 5 bases matching. At the DNA level, the sequence is TGCGCCAGCACCCCAGGGTGGGACTATGGCTACACCTTC. Translation gives CASTPGWDYGYTF.